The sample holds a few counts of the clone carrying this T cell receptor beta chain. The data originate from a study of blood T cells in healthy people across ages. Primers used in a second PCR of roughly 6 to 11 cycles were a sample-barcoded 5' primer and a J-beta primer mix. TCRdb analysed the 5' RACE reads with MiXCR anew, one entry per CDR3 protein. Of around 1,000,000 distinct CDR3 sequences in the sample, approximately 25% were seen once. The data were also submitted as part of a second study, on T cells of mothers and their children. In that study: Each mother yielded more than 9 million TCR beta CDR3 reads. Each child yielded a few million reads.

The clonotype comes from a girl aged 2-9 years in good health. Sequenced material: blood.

CDR3 amino acids: CSVRTESYEQYF. CDR3 DNA sequence: TGCAGCGTCAGGACAGAGTCCTACGAGCAGTACTTC. The J gene is TRBJ2-5, the V gene TRBV29-1; perhaps TRBD1 as D (6 bases). The J call is in doubt because the DNA end fits TRBJ2-7 better. The CDR3 length is 12 residues. Per germline, CDR1 SQVTM and CDR2 ANQGSEA.